A selection of T cell receptor beta chains follows, all from one sample in a study of blood T cell repertoires in COVID-19. Generated by immunoSEQ multiplex PCR, the TCRdb table keeps only in-frame clones and is missing some. This sample has approximately 320,000 clones, with roughly 90% found just once. Sequences were obtained from PBMCs or T cells enriched from blood (not recorded which). Receptors originate from a man aged 55-75 years who had recovered from COVID-19. The CDR3 runs from the conserved cysteine through the conserved F or W. A D gene is named only where the DNA matches it firmly. Where a row states a size, it is once, few, many or the class of an expanded clone; other rows omit it.

clone_size: -
j_call: TRBJ2-3
d_call: -
v_call: TRBV7-2
cdr3_aa: CASSQRYSPSGSTDTQYF
cdr3_nt: TGTGCCAGCAGCCAACGGTATAGCCCCAGCGGAAGCACAGATACGCAGTATTTT

clone_size: -
j_call: TRBJ2-4
d_call: -
v_call: TRBV15
cdr3_aa: CATSRDQGAGQNIQYF
cdr3_nt: TGTGCCACCAGCAGAGATCAAGGGGCAGGACAAAACATTCAGTACTTC

clone_size: -
j_call: TRBJ1-3
d_call: -
v_call: TRBV7-9
cdr3_aa: CASSSRSSGNTIYF
cdr3_nt: TGTGCCAGCAGCTCGCGATCCTCTGGAAACACCATATATTTT

clone_size: once
j_call: TRBJ2-7
d_call: TRBD1
v_call: TRBV19
cdr3_aa: CASSPQGQTTYEQYF
cdr3_nt: TGTGCCAGTAGTCCCCAGGGACAGACAACCTACGAGCAGTACTTC

clone_size: -
j_call: TRBJ2-7
d_call: -
v_call: TRBV5-5
cdr3_aa: CASSLLRGSSYEQYF
cdr3_nt: TGTGCCAGCAGCTTGTTGAGGGGGAGCTCCTACGAGCAGTACTTC

clone_size: few
j_call: TRBJ2-2
d_call: -
v_call: TRBV6-5
cdr3_aa: CASSYTRGTGELFF
cdr3_nt: TGTGCCAGCAGTTACACCAGGGGAACCGGGGAGCTGTTTTTT

clone_size: -
j_call: TRBJ1-5
d_call: TRBD1
v_call: TRBV5-1
cdr3_aa: CASSPGTGLRQGPQHF
cdr3_nt: TGCGCCAGCAGCCCAGGGACAGGTCTACGCCAAGGGCCCCAGCATTTT

clone_size: -
j_call: TRBJ2-7
d_call: -
v_call: TRBV19
cdr3_aa: CASSTVAGYEQYF
cdr3_nt: TGTGCCAGTAGTACAGTAGCTGGATACGAGCAGTACTTC

clone_size: -
j_call: TRBJ1-4
d_call: -
v_call: TRBV6-5
cdr3_aa: CASRNDRAHNEKLFF
cdr3_nt: TGTGCCAGCAGGAACGACAGAGCACATAATGAAAAACTGTTTTTT

clone_size: -
j_call: TRBJ2-3
d_call: TRBD2
v_call: TRBV18
cdr3_aa: CASSPTSGVGTDTQYF
cdr3_nt: TGTGCCAGCTCACCGACTAGCGGGGTGGGTACAGATACGCAGTATTTT

clone_size: -
j_call: TRBJ2-1
d_call: -
v_call: TRBV19
cdr3_aa: CASSPRSQWGGNEQFF
cdr3_nt: TGTGCCAGTAGCCCCAGGTCGCAATGGGGAGGCAATGAGCAGTTCTTC

clone_size: -
j_call: TRBJ1-1
d_call: TRBD1
v_call: TRBV29-1
cdr3_aa: CSVARDRAEAFF
cdr3_nt: TGCAGCGTTGCCCGGGACAGGGCCGAAGCTTTCTTT

clone_size: -
j_call: TRBJ1-1
d_call: -
v_call: TRBV7-9
cdr3_aa: CASSLQGAEAFF
cdr3_nt: TGTGCCAGCAGCCTACAGGGTGCTGAAGCTTTCTTT

clone_size: -
j_call: TRBJ2-7
d_call: -
v_call: TRBV6-1
cdr3_aa: CASSEVRRGTYEQYF
cdr3_nt: TGTGCCAGCAGTGAAGTTAGGAGGGGCACCTACGAGCAGTACTTC

clone_size: -
j_call: TRBJ1-1
d_call: -
v_call: TRBV19
cdr3_aa: CASSVQGGNTEAFF
cdr3_nt: TGTGCCAGTAGCGTACAGGGTGGGAACACTGAAGCTTTCTTT

clone_size: -
j_call: TRBJ1-2
d_call: TRBD1
v_call: TRBV6-5
cdr3_aa: CASRNPGQGDYGYTF
cdr3_nt: TGTGCCAGCAGAAATCCGGGACAGGGGGACTATGGCTACACCTTC

clone_size: -
j_call: TRBJ1-2
d_call: TRBD1
v_call: TRBV30
cdr3_aa: CAWSLAGGSNYGYTF
cdr3_nt: TGTGCCTGGAGTCTCGCAGGGGGTTCCAACTATGGCTACACCTTC

clone_size: few
j_call: TRBJ1-1
d_call: -
v_call: TRBV5-6
cdr3_aa: CASSRDSIATEAFF
cdr3_nt: TGTGCCAGCAGCAGAGACAGTATTGCCACTGAAGCTTTCTTT

clone_size: -
j_call: TRBJ2-5
d_call: TRBD1
v_call: TRBV4-1
cdr3_aa: CASSQADRGPYVTQYF
cdr3_nt: TGCGCCAGCAGCCAAGCGGACAGGGGGCCTTACGTGACCCAGTACTTC

clone_size: -
j_call: TRBJ1-2
d_call: TRBD1
v_call: TRBV4-1
cdr3_aa: CASRTGTASYGYTF
cdr3_nt: TGCGCCAGCAGAACCGGGACAGCGAGCTATGGCTACACCTTC

clone_size: -
j_call: TRBJ1-2
d_call: -
v_call: TRBV9
cdr3_aa: CASTNDRDYGYTF
cdr3_nt: TGTGCCAGCACAAACGACAGAGACTATGGCTACACCTTC

clone_size: once
j_call: TRBJ1-1
d_call: TRBD1
v_call: TRBV7-9
cdr3_aa: CASSIKNRGSENTEAFF
cdr3_nt: TGTGCCAGCAGCATCAAGAACAGGGGATCGGAGAACACTGAAGCTTTCTTT

clone_size: -
j_call: TRBJ1-6
d_call: -
v_call: TRBV14
cdr3_aa: CASSTHRDVSPLHF
cdr3_nt: TGTGCCAGCAGCACCCACAGGGACGTTTCACCCCTCCACTTT

clone_size: -
j_call: TRBJ2-5
d_call: -
v_call: TRBV7-3
cdr3_aa: CASSRGRSRQETQYF
cdr3_nt: TGTGCCAGCAGCAGGGGCAGGAGCCGACAAGAGACCCAGTACTTC

clone_size: once
j_call: TRBJ1-3
d_call: -
v_call: TRBV4-1
cdr3_aa: CASSQVSTLSSGNTIYF
cdr3_nt: TGCGCCAGCAGCCAAGTGAGCACCTTGAGCTCTGGAAACACCATATATTTT

clone_size: -
j_call: TRBJ2-3
d_call: TRBD2
v_call: TRBV18
cdr3_aa: CASSPLLSGRSADTQYF
cdr3_nt: TGTGCCAGCTCACCGTTGCTTAGCGGGAGAAGCGCAGATACGCAGTATTTT

clone_size: -
j_call: TRBJ2-7
d_call: -
v_call: TRBV25-1
cdr3_aa: CASSFQGIRDEQYF
cdr3_nt: TGTGCCAGCAGTTTCCAGGGGATTAGGGACGAGCAGTACTTC

clone_size: -
j_call: TRBJ2-2
d_call: TRBD2
v_call: TRBV3-1/TRBV3-2
cdr3_aa: CASSLIRGGASSGELFF
cdr3_nt: TGTGCCAGCAGCCTAATCCGGGGGGGCGCTTCTTCCGGGGAGCTGTTTTTT

clone_size: -
j_call: TRBJ1-2
d_call: TRBD1
v_call: TRBV10-3
cdr3_aa: CAISPTGASGYTF
cdr3_nt: TGTGCCATCAGTCCGACAGGGGCGTCCGGCTACACCTTC

clone_size: once
j_call: TRBJ2-7
d_call: -
v_call: TRBV4-1
cdr3_aa: CASSQESGALRYEQYF
cdr3_nt: TGCGCCAGCAGCCAAGAGTCGGGAGCCCTGCGGTACGAGCAGTACTTC

clone_size: few
j_call: TRBJ2-3
d_call: -
v_call: TRBV11-3
cdr3_aa: CASSLAGRHPTTDTQYF
cdr3_nt: TGTGCCAGCAGCTTGGCCGGTCGACACCCCACCACAGATACGCAGTATTTT

clone_size: -
j_call: TRBJ1-5
d_call: -
v_call: TRBV7-9
cdr3_aa: CASSLAGSHNQPQHF
cdr3_nt: TGTGCCAGCAGCTTAGCGGGCAGTCACAATCAGCCCCAGCATTTT

clone_size: -
j_call: TRBJ1-3
d_call: TRBD1
v_call: TRBV6-2/TRBV6-3
cdr3_aa: CASSAGQLSGNTIYF
cdr3_nt: TGTGCCAGCAGCGCGGGACAGCTCTCTGGAAACACCATATATTTT

clone_size: -
j_call: TRBJ2-1
d_call: TRBD2
v_call: TRBV24-1
cdr3_aa: CATKSSGSAYNEQFF
cdr3_nt: TGTGCCACCAAATCAAGCGGGAGCGCCTACAATGAGCAGTTCTTC

clone_size: -
j_call: TRBJ1-2
d_call: TRBD1
v_call: TRBV5-4
cdr3_aa: CASSPAGGQLRGYTF
cdr3_nt: TGTGCCAGCAGCCCAGCAGGGGGCCAGCTTAGGGGCTACACCTTC

clone_size: -
j_call: TRBJ1-6
d_call: -
v_call: TRBV12-3/TRBV12-4
cdr3_aa: CASRQDYNSPLHF
cdr3_nt: TGTGCCAGCAGACAAGACTATAATTCACCCCTCCACTTT

clone_size: -
j_call: TRBJ2-7
d_call: -
v_call: TRBV7-9
cdr3_aa: CASTGGSSVYEQYF
cdr3_nt: TGTGCCAGCACCGGGGGCAGCTCAGTCTACGAGCAGTACTTC

clone_size: -
j_call: TRBJ2-2
d_call: TRBD1
v_call: TRBV5-1
cdr3_aa: CASSYMGQSAGELFF
cdr3_nt: TGCGCCAGCAGTTATATGGGACAGTCGGCCGGGGAGCTGTTTTTT